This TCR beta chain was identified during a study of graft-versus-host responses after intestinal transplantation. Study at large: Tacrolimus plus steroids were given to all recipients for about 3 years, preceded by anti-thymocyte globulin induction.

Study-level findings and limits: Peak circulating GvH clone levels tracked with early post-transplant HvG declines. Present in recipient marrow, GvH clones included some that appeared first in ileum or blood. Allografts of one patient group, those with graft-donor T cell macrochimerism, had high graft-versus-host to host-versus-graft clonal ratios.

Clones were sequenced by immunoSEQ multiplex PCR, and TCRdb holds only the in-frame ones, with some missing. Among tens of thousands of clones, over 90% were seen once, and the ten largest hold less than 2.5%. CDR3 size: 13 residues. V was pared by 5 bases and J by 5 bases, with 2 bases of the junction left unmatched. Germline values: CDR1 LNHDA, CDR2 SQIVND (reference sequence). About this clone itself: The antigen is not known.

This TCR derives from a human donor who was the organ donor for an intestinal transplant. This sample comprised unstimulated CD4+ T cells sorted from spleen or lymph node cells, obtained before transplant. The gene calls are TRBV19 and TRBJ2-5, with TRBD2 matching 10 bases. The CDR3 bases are TGTGCCAGTAGTCTTAGCGGGAGGGAGACCCAGTACTTC. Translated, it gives CASSLSGRETQYF. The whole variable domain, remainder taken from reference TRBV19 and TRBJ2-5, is DGGITQSPKYLFRKEGQNVTLSCEQNLNHDAMYWYRQDPGQGLRLIYYSQIVNDFQKGDIAEGYSVSREKKESFPLTVTSAQKNPTAFYLCASSLSGRETQYFGPGTRLLVL.